This TCR beta chain originates from a study of blood T cells in healthy people across ages. Sample-barcoded 5' priming and a J-beta primer mix drove a second PCR of roughly 6 to 12 cycles. In TCRdb, the 5' RACE reads were re-called with MiXCR into one record per CDR3 protein. The sample yields about 290,000 distinct CDR3 sequences, around 27% seen once. The CDR3 spans 15 residues. The germline V gene encodes CDR1 SGHRS and CDR2 YFSETQ. V was shortened by 6 bases and J by 0 bases, with 15 bases between the two germline ends. This clonotype has just a few counts. Its antigen is currently unknown. Study-level points and caveats: Diversity of TCR beta per million T cells declined in a roughly linear way with age. Unknown donor CMV status possibly confounded expanded clonotype changes.

The TCR was taken from a woman in her 70s in good health. Material for sequencing was blood. The chain recombines TRBV5-1 with TRBJ1-2, with a weak D call TRBD1 (6 bases). Here the CDR3 DNA reads TGCGCCAGCAACACCGGGACAACAGCTAACTATGGCTACACCTTC. Its protein product is CASNTGTTANYGYTF.